Presented here are 25 T cell receptor beta chains from one specimen sequenced in a study of cytomegalovirus exposure and HLA in healthy donors. The primer mix had 60 Vbeta and 13 Jbeta primers. Only in-frame clones appear in the TCRdb table, and some are missing; sequencing was by immunoSEQ multiplex PCR. The table shows approximately 150,000 clones, with roughly four fifths occurring only once. The sample was PBMCs. The receptors here all came from a young woman in good health and CMV-seropositive.

This rearrangement joins TRBV19 to TRBJ1-6, with D unresolved. The length of the CDR3 is 12 residues. The germline V and J ends were trimmed by 6 bases and 7 bases, with 7 bases remaining between them. Germline CDR1 and CDR2: LNHDA and SQIVND (reference sequence). CDR3 coding DNA: TGTGCCAGTAGAAGCGGGAATTCACCCCTCCACTTT. Amino acid sequence: CASRSGNSPLHF.

V gene TRBV2 combines with J gene TRBJ2-1; TRBD1 aligns across 7 bases. V gave up 5 bases and J gave up 15 bases; unmatched junction bases: 10. The CDR3 is 12 amino acids. Per the germline V gene, CDR1 is SNHLY and CDR2 is FYNNEI. CDR3: CASSPRTGLGFF. The CDR3 DNA sequence: TGTGCCAGCAGTCCTCGGACAGGTCTTGGGTTCTTC.

V and J are TRBV5-1 and TRBJ2-2, with D possibly being TRBD2 (6 bases). The V and J ends lost 7 bases and 2 bases respectively, with 15 bases between them. The V gene's germline CDR1 is SGHRS and CDR2 YFSETQ. The CDR3 has 15 amino acids. The CDR3 region is CASEVEGLNTGELFF. The CDR3 nucleotides read TGCGCCAGCGAGGTGGAGGGACTCAACACCGGGGAGCTGTTTTTT.

This chain's CDR3 is CASSHVGLGQEDFSYEQYF. CDR3 sequence (DNA): TGCGCCAGCAGCCACGTGGGATTAGGACAGGAAGACTTCTCCTACGAGCAGTACTTC. V and J are TRBV5-1 and TRBJ2-7, with 7 bases matching TRBD1. In germline, CDR1 is SGHRS, CDR2 YFSETQ. V trimming: 4 bases; J trimming: 0 bases; junction bases outside the gene matches: 19. This CDR3 region has 19 residues.

Details on this clone: Sequence at one end of the junction differs from germline and may be a read error. The chain has TRBV4-1 and TRBJ2-1; D is possibly TRBD2 (6 bases). CDR3 length: 16 residues. The germline V gene encodes CDR1 MGHRA and CDR2 YSYEKL. CDR3 loop: CASSQVRGLPYNEQFF. The CDR3 nucleotides are TGCGCCAGCAGCCAAGTGCGGGGACTCCCCTATAATGAGCAGTTCTTC.

The chain uses TRBV5-1 and TRBJ2-5, with 7 bases identical to TRBD2. This CDR3 has 15 residues. The trim removed 0 bases at V and 3 bases at J, leaving 5 bases unmatched. Germline V CDR1 and CDR2: SGHRS, YFSETQ. The CDR3 coding sequence is TGCGCCAGCAGCTTGGATTATGGGAGGGAAGAGACCCAGTACTTC. This gives the protein CASSLDYGREETQYF.

V gene TRBV7-2 combines with J gene TRBJ2-1; 8 nucleotides line up with TRBD1. CDR1 SGHTA and CDR2 FQGNSA come from the germline V gene. The CDR3 covers 13 residues. V trimming: 6 bases; J trimming: 9 bases; junction bases outside the gene matches: 7. Here the CDR3 DNA reads TGTGCCAGCAGTTGGACAGGGTCGATTGAGCAGTTCTTC. It specifies CASSWTGSIEQFF.

This chain links TRBV9 with TRBJ1-2; tentatively, D is TRBD1 (5 bases). The CDR3 is 15 amino acids. Germline CDR1 SGDLS, CDR2 YYNGEE. Trimming shortened V by 4 bases and J by 4 bases, and 17 bases separated the two germline ends. As DNA, the CDR3 is TGTGCCAGCAGCCCCACCCCGGGGGGAACCTATGGCTACACCTTC. Protein sequence: CASSPTPGGTYGYTF.

This chain links TRBV11-2 with TRBJ1-1, with D maybe TRBD1 (5 bases). CDR3 length: 14 amino acids. Germline-derived CDR1 and CDR2 are SGHAT and FQNNGV. V was shortened by 0 bases and J by 5 bases, with 10 bases between the two germline ends. The CDR3 spells CASSLEGRGTEAFF. The CDR3 coding sequence is TGTGCCAGCAGCTTAGAGGGACGGGGGACTGAAGCTTTCTTT.

CDR3: CASSLTPGLPWEQFF. The CDR3 bases are TGTGCCAGCAGCTTAACACCGGGACTACCCTGGGAGCAGTTCTTC. The V call is TRBV7-3, the J call TRBJ2-1, with 7 bases lining up with TRBD2. The V segment lost 0 bases and the J segment 10 bases; nucleotides outside the gene matches: 9. The CDR3 runs to 15 residues. Germline CDR1 is SGHTA and CDR2 is FQGTGA.

This clone was counted between two and nine times. The chain couples TRBV7-8 to TRBJ1-1; 8 nucleotides align to TRBD1. The CDR3 contains 14 residues. CDR1 and CDR2 from the germline V gene are SGHVS and FQNEAQ. After removal of 4 bases from V and 0 bases from J, the junction contained 1 base not matched to a gene. CDR3 bases: TGTGCCAGCAGCTGGGACAGGATGAACACTGAAGCTTTCTTT. This translates into CASSWDRMNTEAFF.

This chain uses TRBV25-1 with TRBJ1-4, with TRBD1 identical over 7 bases. This CDR3 has 15 amino acids. Germline lookup yields CDR1 MGHDK and CDR2 SYGVNS. V was clipped by 3 bases and J by 0 bases; unmatched bases: 1. The CDR3 protein is CASSEGQPTNEKLFF. In DNA form, the CDR3 reads TGTGCCAGCAGTGAGGGACAGCCAACTAATGAAAAACTGTTTTTT.

The chain uses TRBV15 and TRBJ1-4; 8 positions match TRBD1. Unmatched junction bases numbered 7, after V lost 1 base and J lost 6 bases. Germline CDR1 and CDR2: LNHNV and YYDKDF (reference sequence). The CDR3 totals 16 residues. CDR3 sequence: CATSRGTGRLDEKLFF. CDR3 bases: TGTGCCACCAGCAGAGGGACAGGGAGGCTTGATGAAAAACTGTTTTTT.

The J gene is TRBJ2-5, the V gene TRBV11-3; 8 bases map to TRBD2. Losses at the gene ends were 5 bases for V and 5 bases for J; bases not matched to a gene: 10. Germline CDR1 SGHNT, CDR2 YENEEA. The CDR3 consists of 15 residues. In DNA form, the CDR3 reads TGTGCCAGCAGCCCCGGGACTAGAGGTAGCGAGACCCAGTACTTC. Its protein product is CASSPGTRGSETQYF.

This chain links TRBV28 with TRBJ2-7; D might be TRBD1 (5 bases). V was shortened by 4 bases and J by 8 bases, with 9 bases between the two germline ends. CDR3 size: 11 residues. Germline V gene data show CDR1 as MDHEN and CDR2 as SYDVKM. This chain's CDR3 is CASSSQGKQYF. In DNA, the CDR3 is TGTGCCAGCAGTTCTCAGGGAAAGCAGTACTTC.

The V gene is TRBV29-1, the J gene TRBJ2-3; 7 bases align to TRBD2. CDR3 length: 13 amino acids. CDR1 SQVTM and CDR2 ANQGSEA come from the germline V gene. With V trimmed by 3 bases and J by 4 bases, 4 bases remained unmatched. The CDR3 is CSVDAGVSDTQYF. CDR3 sequence (DNA): TGCAGCGTTGATGCGGGGGTGTCAGATACGCAGTATTTT.

The chain has TRBV5-1 and TRBJ2-1; the D gene is possibly TRBD1 (6 bases). Germline V gene sequence: CDR1 SGHRS, CDR2 YFSETQ. Deletions cut 0 bases from V and 3 bases from J, with 16 bases between. The CDR3 covers 17 residues. The CDR3 bases are TGCGCCAGCAGCTTGGTTCAGGGGCCGGCATACTACAATGAGCAGTTCTTC. Protein sequence: CASSLVQGPAYYNEQFF.

A word on this clone: Mismatch with germline at one junction end may stem from a read error. Different DNA sequences within this sample yield the same CDR3. This chain links TRBV27 with TRBJ2-7, with no clear D. Per the germline V gene, CDR1 is MNHEY and CDR2 is SMNVEV (reference sequence). The CDR3 covers 13 residues. The CDR3 region has the DNA TGCGCCAGCAGTTTCACCGGAGCCTACGAGCAGTACTTC. Amino acids: CASSFTGAYEQYF.

The chain uses TRBV7-2 and TRBJ1-1; 7 bases are shared with TRBD1. J gave up 4 bases and V 5 bases, and 4 bases lay outside the gene matches. Germline CDR1 is SGHTA and CDR2 is FQGNSA. The CDR3 is 13 residues long. The CDR3 spells CASSSRQGTEAFF. DNA of the CDR3: TGTGCCAGCAGCAGCCGACAGGGCACTGAAGCTTTCTTT.

The rearrangement links TRBV6-5 to TRBJ2-7; D possibly corresponds to TRBD1 (6 bases). Deletions cut 6 bases from V and 4 bases from J, with 16 bases between. CDR1 and CDR2 from the germline V gene are MNHEY and SVGAGI. This CDR3 has 14 amino acids. The CDR3 protein is CASRPQGGRYEQYF. In DNA, the CDR3 is TGTGCCAGCAGGCCACAGGGTGGGAGATACGAGCAGTACTTC.

The rearrangement links TRBV7-6 to TRBJ1-4; 9 nucleotides align to TRBD1. The V segment lost 5 bases and the J segment 4 bases; nucleotides outside the gene matches: 5. CDR1 is SGHVS and CDR2 is FNYEAQ in the germline V gene. The CDR3 runs to 15 residues. The chain's CDR3 is CASSPGQGYNEKLFF. The CDR3 DNA reads as TGTGCCAGCAGCCCCGGACAGGGGTATAATGAAAAACTGTTTTTT.

The chain joins TRBV28 to TRBJ1-2; TRBD1 is a possible D gene (6 bases). The germline V and J ends were trimmed by 4 bases and 8 bases, with 17 bases remaining between them. CDR1 and CDR2 from the germline V gene are MDHEN and SYDVKM. The CDR3 is 14 residues long. CDR3 bases: TGTGCCAGCAGTTCCCCCACAGGGTCGAGCGGCTACACCTTC. Encoded protein: CASSSPTGSSGYTF.

This clone has just one count. The chain has TRBV13 and TRBJ2-7; D might be TRBD1 (5 bases). Germline CDR1 reads PRHDT; CDR2 reads FYEKMQ (reference sequence). The CDR3 runs to 13 residues. Trimming left V 11 bases short and J 2 bases short, with 16 bases between. CDR3 in DNA: TGTGCCTCAGCTTCCGACAGCACCTACGAGCAGTACTTC. Its protein is CASASDSTYEQYF.

The genes are TRBV28 and TRBJ2-7; unclear D gene. The germline V and J ends were trimmed by 6 bases and 3 bases, with 18 bases remaining between them. The germline V gene encodes CDR1 MDHEN and CDR2 SYDVKM. The CDR3 contains 15 residues. The CDR3 protein is CASRSGQIALYEQYF. CDR3 sequence (DNA): TGTGCCAGCAGGTCGGGTCAGATAGCCCTCTACGAGCAGTACTTC.

J is TRBJ1-4 and V is TRBV7-9, with 7 nucleotides matching TRBD1. This CDR3 is built from 13 residues. V was pared by 5 bases and J by 6 bases, with 3 bases of the junction left unmatched. The germline V gene has CDR1 SEHNR and CDR2 FQNEAQ (reference sequence). CDR3 sequence: CASSDRVDEKLFF. CDR3 DNA: TGTGCCAGCAGCGACAGGGTCGATGAAAAACTGTTTTTT.